This T cell receptor (beta chain) was sequenced during a study of blood T cell repertoires in COVID-19. The CDR3 loop spans 15 amino acids. The germline V and J ends were trimmed by 0 bases and 6 bases, with 11 bases remaining between them. Looked up from germline, CDR1 is MRHNA and CDR2 is SNTAGT. The data were produced by immunoSEQ multiplex PCR, yet TCRdb's version contains in-frame clones alone and is incomplete. There are a few hundred thousand clones in the sample; 90% occur only once, and about 15% lies in the top ten. Sequencing was performed on PBMCs or T cells enriched from blood (not recorded which). The receptor's source is a man in his thirties or forties who had been exposed to COVID-19. The J gene is TRBJ2-2, the V gene TRBV6-4, with a tentative D call TRBD1 (6 bases). The CDR3, as DNA: TGTGCCAGCAGTGACTCGGAGAGGGGGTCCGGGGAGCTGTTTTTT. Its protein is CASSDSERGSGELFF.